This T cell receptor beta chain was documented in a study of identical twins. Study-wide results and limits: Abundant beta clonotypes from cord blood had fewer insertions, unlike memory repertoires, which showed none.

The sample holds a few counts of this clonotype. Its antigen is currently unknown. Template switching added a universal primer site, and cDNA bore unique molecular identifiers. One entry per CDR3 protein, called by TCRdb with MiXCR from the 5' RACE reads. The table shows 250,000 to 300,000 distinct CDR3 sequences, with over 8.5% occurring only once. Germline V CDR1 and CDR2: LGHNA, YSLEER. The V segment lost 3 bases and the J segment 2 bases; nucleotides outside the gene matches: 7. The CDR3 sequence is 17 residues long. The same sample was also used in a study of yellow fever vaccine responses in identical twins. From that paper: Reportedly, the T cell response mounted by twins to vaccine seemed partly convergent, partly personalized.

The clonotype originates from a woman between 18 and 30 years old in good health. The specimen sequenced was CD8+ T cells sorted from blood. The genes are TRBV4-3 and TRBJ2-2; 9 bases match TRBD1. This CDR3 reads CASSQAPGQGNTGELFF. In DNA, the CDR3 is TGCGCCAGCAGCCAGGCCCCGGGACAGGGAAACACCGGGGAGCTGTTTTTT.